Below are 6 T cell receptor beta chains sequenced from a single sample in a study of early T cells in non-severe SARS-CoV-2 infection. TCRdb re-analysed the 5' RACE reads in MiXCR, keeping a single row per CDR3 protein. The table has more than 20,000 distinct CDR3 sequences, around 4.2% seen once. Sequences were obtained from whole blood. These receptors came from an adult who was a healthcare worker with PCR-confirmed SARS-CoV-2 infection or an uninfected control (not recorded which).

This clonotype was observed many times. V usage is TRBV7-9 and J usage is TRBJ2-3; the match to TRBD2 covers 10 bases. After removal of 5 bases from V and 0 bases from J, the junction contained 8 bases not matched to a gene. This CDR3 contains 17 residues. The germline CDR1 and CDR2 sequences are SEHNR and FQNEAQ (reference sequence). CDR3 protein: CASSHPTSGHSTDTQYF. As DNA, the CDR3 is TGTGCCAGCAGCCACCCGACTAGCGGGCATAGCACAGATACGCAGTATTTT.

This clonotype was counted many times. V and J are TRBV12-3 or TRBV12-4 and TRBJ1-1, with 9 bases that match TRBD1. This CDR3 has 13 residues. With V trimmed by 7 bases and J by 5 bases, 5 bases remained unmatched. The CDR3 here is CASTPDRGTEAFF. The CDR3 nucleotides read TGTGCCAGCACCCCGGACAGGGGTACTGAAGCTTTCTTT.

The rearrangement uses TRBV2 and TRBJ1-2; D is possibly TRBD1 (6 bases). This CDR3 region has 12 residues. Germline V gene data show CDR1 as SNHLY and CDR2 as FYNNEI. Trimming cost V 8 bases and J 4 bases, with 11 bases left between them. CDR3 DNA: TGTGCCAGCGGGTCGGACAGCTATGGCTACACCTTC. The encoded protein is CASGSDSYGYTF.

This clonotype was observed a few times. The chain is built from TRBV7-6 and TRBJ2-2; maybe TRBD2 (7 bases). CDR1 is SGHVS, CDR2 FNYEAQ, per germline. The CDR3 is 17 residues long. Trimming left V 4 bases short and J 5 bases short, with 20 bases between. The CDR3 region is CASSSLGLKGGTGELFF. The DNA of the CDR3 is TGTGCCAGCAGCTCCCTTGGGCTCAAGGGGGGGACCGGGGAGCTGTTTTTT.

The J gene is TRBJ2-7, the V gene TRBV7-2; D not resolved. CDR3 length: 12 residues. Trimming took 2 bases from V and 5 from J, leaving 7 bases between them. The V gene's germline CDR1 is SGHTA and CDR2 FQGNSA. The CDR3 loop reads CASSLNRDEQYF. In nucleotides, the CDR3 is TGTGCCAGCAGCTTAAATAGGGACGAGCAGTACTTC.

There are many counts of this clonotype. The genes are TRBV7-9 and TRBJ2-3; 7 bases are a match to TRBD1. Trimming removed 6 bases from V and 3 bases from J; junction bases left unmatched: 9. Germline V gene sequence: CDR1 SEHNR, CDR2 FQNEAQ (reference sequence). The CDR3 consists of 15 residues. CDR3: CASRGATGETDTQYF. CDR3 nucleotides: TGTGCCAGCAGGGGGGCAACAGGGGAAACAGATACGCAGTATTTT.